The TCR beta chain under discussion was sequenced for a study of cytomegalovirus exposure and HLA in healthy donors. Overall study results and limits: Cytomegalovirus association was assigned to about 180 TCR beta chains. A previous analysis found most TCR beta V segments productive roughly 90% or roughly 30% of the time.

Germline V gives CDR1 SGHNT, CDR2 YENEEA. The CDR3 extends over 15 amino acids. The V gene end was trimmed by 3 bases and the J gene end by 4 bases; junction bases not matched to a gene: 7. The PCR used 60 Vbeta and 13 Jbeta primers. Some clones are missing from TCRdb's copy, which holds only in-frame ones; the method was immunoSEQ multiplex PCR. The sample has 310,000 or so clones, over 85% seen once. Worth noting for this clone: Antigen unknown.

V usage is TRBV11-3 and J usage is TRBJ2-5, with 8 bases matching TRBD1. This receptor was identified in a woman aged 18-29 years in good health and CMV-seronegative. Material for sequencing was PBMCs. CDR3 loop: CASSLQGAPLETQYF. CDR3 DNA sequence: TGTGCCAGCAGCTTGCAGGGGGCTCCGCTAGAGACCCAGTACTTC.